The T cell receptor (beta chain) described here comes from a study of blood T cell repertoires in COVID-19 (dated by TCRdb to 2020 to 2021). Background on the whole study: Samples covering the acute and convalescent phases of COVID-19 were provided by collaborators in the United States, Italy and Spain. A de-identified subject ID, COVID-19 status, age in years and sex were almost always included in the sample metadata. Where available, HLA class I and class II types were taken from metadata supplied by the sample provider and were not determined by assay-based typing. The dataset comprised deeply sampled blood TCRbeta repertoires from subjects exposed to, actively infected with, or recovered from COVID-19. The samples were drawn from two sources: the first 160 participants of the ongoing ImmuneRACE study, and 950 to 1,500 subjects contributed by 6 global collaborators. The repertoires were released in a freely available public database meant as a resource for research on the immune response to SARS-CoV-2. The prospective study material was composed of cDNA or gDNA derived from T cells, B-cell-depleted T cells, or PBMCs. General study outcomes and caveats: The quantity of clinical and demographic metadata differed by source and by participant and was supplied without curation.

Each collaborating institution followed its own protocols to collect whole blood in K2EDTA tubes. For TCRbeta analysis, collaborators shipped samples in one of three forms: frozen whole blood, isolated PBMCs, or DNA extracted from either of those sample types. About this clone itself: No antigen is known for it. No quality values exist for individual bases; no much larger clone is one base distant.

The immunoSEQ Assay, a bias-controlled multiplex PCR, was used to amplify TCRbeta CDR3 regions from genomic DNA. Under the source paper's analysis protocol: The number of nucleated cells in each sample was estimated from the amplification of reference gene primers within the assay. To quantify the absolute abundance of each unique TCRbeta CDR3 rearrangement, sequence reads were collapsed and filtered. For each sample, productive Simpson clonality was calculated as the square root of Simpson's diversity index over productive rearrangements. TCRdb took this table from immuneACCESS and kept in-frame rearrangements with V and J called. Such tables lack part of the clones; where checked against another copy, unresolved V genes explain under half of the gap, and the rest is unexplained. That table supplies the V and J calls and clone size; D and trimming were determined from the DNA. This sample comprises about 80,000 clones, around 83% of them detected only once. The ten largest clones take up 39% of the sample.

Trimming costs V 0 bases and J 2 bases, and their ends lie 8 bases apart. The CDR3 goes from the cysteine to the phenylalanine over 14 residues. The sequence is cut down to CDR3 DNA, 42 bases in frame from base 1. From the germline V gene, CDR1 is SGHRS and CDR2 is YFSETQ. This sequence uses TRBV5-1 and TRBJ1-1, with the D segment identity uncertain. This sequence was found in a man older than 75 with active or convalescent COVID-19. Sequenced input: peripheral blood. The CDR3 sequence is CASSLDGSNTEAFF. The DNA sequence reads TGCGCCAGCAGCTTGGATGGTAGTAACACTGAAGCTTTCTTT.